A selection of T cell receptor beta chains follows, all from one sample in a study of response to subunit inactivated influenza vaccine. MiXCR, run by TCRdb on the RT-PCR reads, gives a single entry per CDR3 protein. This table holds roughly 780,000 distinct CDR3 sequences, roughly 18% found once. The specimen comprised PBMCs from blood, sampled roughly 5 days after vaccination. The origin of the receptors is a man between 45 and 60 years old who received an inactivated influenza vaccine. The CDR3 runs from the conserved cysteine through the conserved F or W.

v_call: TRBV12-3/TRBV12-4
j_call: TRBJ2-5
cdr3_aa: CASRIGQGPETQYF

v_call: TRBV4-2
j_call: TRBJ2-3
cdr3_aa: CASSPPWEGDALSTDTQYF

v_call: TRBV10-3
j_call: TRBJ2-7
cdr3_aa: CAISEEGTPSYEQYF

v_call: TRBV20-1
j_call: TRBJ2-7
cdr3_aa: CSADTGGRLSYEQYF

v_call: TRBV9
j_call: TRBJ2-7
cdr3_aa: CASSASGQDSYEQYF

v_call: TRBV24-1
j_call: TRBJ2-1
cdr3_aa: CATRGTAGGKGEQFF

v_call: TRBV27
j_call: TRBJ1-2
cdr3_aa: CASSLSGVPVRGYTF

v_call: TRBV9
j_call: TRBJ2-1
cdr3_aa: CASSVDVSPNEQFF

v_call: TRBV11-3
j_call: TRBJ2-7
cdr3_aa: CASSPRWGGIHEQYF

v_call: TRBV28
j_call: TRBJ2-7
cdr3_aa: CASSFARGNYEQYF

v_call: TRBV7-3
j_call: TRBJ1-1
cdr3_aa: CASSLSHDGDEAFF

v_call: TRBV20-1
j_call: TRBJ1-2
cdr3_aa: CSATERGPNYGYTF

v_call: TRBV6-2/TRBV6-3
j_call: TRBJ1-3
cdr3_aa: CASSYEWSLLSKTEGNTIYF

v_call: TRBV20-1
j_call: TRBJ2-2
cdr3_aa: CSVGRGSGGAWAGELFF

v_call: TRBV10-1
j_call: TRBJ2-5
cdr3_aa: CASSEGMGRETQYF

v_call: TRBV10-1
j_call: TRBJ2-2
cdr3_aa: CASSAGWKTGELFF

v_call: TRBV6-5
j_call: TRBJ1-1
cdr3_aa: CASSYSFGEGNTEAFF

v_call: TRBV7-9
j_call: TRBJ2-3
cdr3_aa: CASSPVPGVGADTQYF

v_call: TRBV9
j_call: TRBJ1-1
cdr3_aa: CASSAGSLNTEAFF

v_call: TRBV30
j_call: TRBJ2-7
cdr3_aa: CAWSVEGRGREQYF

v_call: TRBV7-3
j_call: TRBJ2-3
cdr3_aa: CASSRDREDTQYF

v_call: TRBV3-1
j_call: TRBJ2-1
cdr3_aa: CASSQLAPPGNEQFF

v_call: TRBV7-8
j_call: TRBJ2-1
cdr3_aa: CASSLNYVLAGVSYNEQFF

v_call: TRBV5-1
j_call: TRBJ1-5
cdr3_aa: CASSKGIGQPQHF